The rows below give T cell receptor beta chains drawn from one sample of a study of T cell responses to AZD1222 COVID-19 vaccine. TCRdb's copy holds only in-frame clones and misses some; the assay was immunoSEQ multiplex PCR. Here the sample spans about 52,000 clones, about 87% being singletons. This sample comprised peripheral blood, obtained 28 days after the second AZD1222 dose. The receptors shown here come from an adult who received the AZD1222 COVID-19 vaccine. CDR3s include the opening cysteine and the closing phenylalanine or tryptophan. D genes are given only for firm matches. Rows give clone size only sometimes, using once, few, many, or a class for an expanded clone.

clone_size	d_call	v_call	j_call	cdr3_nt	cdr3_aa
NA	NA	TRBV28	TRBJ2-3	TGTGGCGCTAAGAAGAGCACAGATACGCAGTATTTT	CGAKKSTDTQYF
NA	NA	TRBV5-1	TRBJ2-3	TGCGCCAGCAGCTTGGCCCGGACTGCCAGTGGCACAGATACGCAGTATTTT	CASSLARTASGTDTQYF
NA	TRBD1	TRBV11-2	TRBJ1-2	TGTGCCAGCAGTCGGACAGGAGAAGCTAACTATGGCTACACCTTC	CASSRTGEANYGYTF
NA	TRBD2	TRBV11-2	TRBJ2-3	TGTGCCAGCAGCTTAGATAGGGTGCGACTAGCGGGAGGAGATACGCAGTATTTT	CASSLDRVRLAGGDTQYF
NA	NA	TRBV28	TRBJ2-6	TGTGCCAGCAGTTCGGGGGATTGGGGGACAGACTCTGGGGCCAACGTCCTGACTTTC	CASSSGDWGTDSGANVLTF
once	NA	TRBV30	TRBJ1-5	TGTGCCTGGAGTGTACAATGGCTCAATCAGCCCCAGCATTTT	CAWSVQWLNQPQHF
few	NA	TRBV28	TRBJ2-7	TGTGCCAGCAGGACGCCTGGTAGGGAGGAGCAGTACTTC	CASRTPGREEQYF
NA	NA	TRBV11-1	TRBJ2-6	TGTGCCAGCAGCTTCGGGCGGAAATCTGGGGCCAACGTCCTGACTTTC	CASSFGRKSGANVLTF
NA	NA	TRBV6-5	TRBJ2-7	TGTGCCAGCAGCCGGGGGAGCTCCTACGAGCAGTACTTC	CASSRGSSYEQYF
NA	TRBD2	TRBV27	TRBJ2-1	TGTGCCAGCAGTTTCCTCGGGACTAGCGGTACTTCTTACAATGAGCAGTTCTTC	CASSFLGTSGTSYNEQFF
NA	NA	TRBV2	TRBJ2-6	TGTGCCAGCAGATGGAAGATCTCTGGGGCCAACGTCCTGACTTTC	CASRWKISGANVLTF
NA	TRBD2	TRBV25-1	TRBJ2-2	TGTGCCAGCAGTGAATACGCGGGAGGGAACACCGGGGAGCTGTTTTTT	CASSEYAGGNTGELFF
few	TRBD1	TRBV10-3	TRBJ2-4	TGTGCCATCAGTGAGTCAGGGGGCTTAGCCAAAAACATTCAGTACTTC	CAISESGGLAKNIQYF
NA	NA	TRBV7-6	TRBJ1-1	TGTGCCAGCAGCTTAGGAATAGGGAGGTCCACTGAAGCTTTCTTT	CASSLGIGRSTEAFF
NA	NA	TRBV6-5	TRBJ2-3	TGTGCCAGCAGTTACCCTGTGGGGGGTACGCAGTATTTT	CASSYPVGGTQYF
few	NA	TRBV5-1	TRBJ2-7	TGCGCCAGCAGCTTTGATGAAGGGGAGCAGTACTTC	CASSFDEGEQYF
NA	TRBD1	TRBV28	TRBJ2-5	TGTGCCAGCAGTTCTCTCCGGGACAGGGGGCGAGAGACCCAGTACTTC	CASSSLRDRGRETQYF
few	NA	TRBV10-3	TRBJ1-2	TGTGCCATCAGTCCCCTTCTGGGGAACTATGGCTACACCTTC	CAISPLLGNYGYTF
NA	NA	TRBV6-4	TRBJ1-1	TGTGCCAGCAGTCGTACAGGGTTCTCTCCTGAAGCTTTCTTT	CASSRTGFSPEAFF
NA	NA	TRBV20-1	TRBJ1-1	TGCAGTGCCAAGAACACTGAAGCTTTCTTT	CSAKNTEAFF
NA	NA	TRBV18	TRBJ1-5	TGTGCCAGCTCACCCTCGGGGGAAGGACAGCCCCAGCATTTT	CASSPSGEGQPQHF
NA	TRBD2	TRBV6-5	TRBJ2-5	TGTGCCAGCAGGCGGACCGCGGGGGGCCGGGAGACCCAGTACTTC	CASRRTAGGRETQYF
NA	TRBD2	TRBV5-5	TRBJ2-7	TGTGCCAGCCTCCGGGGAGCGGGGGGAAACTCCTACGAGCAGTACTTC	CASLRGAGGNSYEQYF
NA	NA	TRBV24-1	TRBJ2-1	TGTGCCACCAGTGGAAGGGGATATCGGGATGAGCAGTTCTTC	CATSGRGYRDEQFF
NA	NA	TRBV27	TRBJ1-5	TGTGCCAGCAGTTGGGGGGGAAATCAGCCCCAGCATTTT	CASSWGGNQPQHF
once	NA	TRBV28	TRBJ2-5	TGTGCCAGCAGGACTCATTACAAGGAGACCCAGTACTTC	CASRTHYKETQYF
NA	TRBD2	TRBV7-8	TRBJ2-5	TGTGCCAGCAGCTTAGTTGCGGGAGCCCCACAAGAGACCCAGTACTTC	CASSLVAGAPQETQYF
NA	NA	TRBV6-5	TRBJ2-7	TGTGCCAGCAGTTATTCAAACGAGCAGTACTTC	CASSYSNEQYF
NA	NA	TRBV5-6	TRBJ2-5	TGTGCCAGCAGCTTGGGACAGACCCAAGAGACCCAGTACTTC	CASSLGQTQETQYF
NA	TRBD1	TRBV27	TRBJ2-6	TGTGCCAGCAGTTCCGGGACAGGGGGCTCTGGGGCCAACGTCCTGACTTTC	CASSSGTGGSGANVLTF
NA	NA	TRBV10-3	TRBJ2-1	TGTGCCATCAGGGCCGGGGGATCCTACAATGAGCAGTTCTTC	CAIRAGGSYNEQFF
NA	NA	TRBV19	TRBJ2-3	TGTGCCAGTACGGCCCCCGGGACGGATACGCAGTATTTT	CASTAPGTDTQYF
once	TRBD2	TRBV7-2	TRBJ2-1	TGTGCCAGCAGCTTAGGGGGGGGCAATGAGCAGTTCTTC	CASSLGGGNEQFF
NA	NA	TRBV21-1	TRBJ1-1	TGTGCCAGCAGCCCCACCCCGGACAGGTCCGACCCGAACACTGAAGCTTTCTTT	CASSPTPDRSDPNTEAFF
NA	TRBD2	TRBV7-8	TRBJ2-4	TGTGCCAGCAGCTTAGAGGCTAGCGGAAAAAACATTCAGTACTTC	CASSLEASGKNIQYF
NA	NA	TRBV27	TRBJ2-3	TGTGCCAGCGCGGGACACACAGATACGCAGTATTTT	CASAGHTDTQYF
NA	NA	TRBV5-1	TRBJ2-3	TGCGCCAGCAGCTTGGGGTTAGTAGGCACAGATACGCAGTATTTT	CASSLGLVGTDTQYF